One sample yielded the 2 T cell receptor beta chains listed below, sequenced in a study of beta chain features in type 1 diabetes. For these receptors, no antigen is known. As every portion of the isolated RNA was reverse transcribed, the sequencing read expressed TCRB transcripts. Libraries were prepared by immunoSEQ multiplex PCR; TCRdb keeps only in-frame clonotypes and omits some of them. The table shows approximately 600,000 clones, with under 15% occurring only once. Whole-study findings and limits: Significant though moderate, a shortening of TCRB CDR3s appeared in all four CD4+ subsets of Type 1 diabetes patients.

Sequencing was done on a sample of naive CD4+ T cells from blood. All receptors come from a man in his thirties or forties with type 1 diabetes.

This clone was picked up a small number of times. The chain couples TRBV7-8 to TRBJ1-6; D possibly corresponds to TRBD1 (6 bases). Germline V lookup: CDR1 SGHVS, CDR2 FQNEAQ. V gave up 4 bases and J gave up 7 bases, with 14 bases separating them. CDR3 length: 15 residues. In DNA, the CDR3 is TGTGCCAGCAGCTCGGGGACACTCGGGAATTCACCCCTCCACTTT. As protein: CASSSGTLGNSPLHF. The full variable domain, its missing parts supplied by reference TRBV7-8 and TRBJ1-6, is GAGVSQSPRYKVAKRGQDVALRCDPISGHVSLFWYQQALGQGPEFLTYFQNEAQLDKSGLPSDRFFAERPEGSVSTLKIQRTQQEDSAVYLCASSSGTLGNSPLHFGNGTRLTVT.

This chain links TRBV7-8 with TRBJ1-1, with D perhaps TRBD1 (5 bases). The CDR3 spans 16 residues. Germline V gene lookup returns CDR1 SGHVS and CDR2 FQNEAQ. V lost 2 bases, J lost 2 bases, and 15 bases lay in between. Written as DNA, the CDR3 is TGTGCCAGCAGCTTACGTACTGCGACAGCCAACACTGAAGCTTTCTTT. Protein product: CASSLRTATANTEAFF.